This T cell receptor (beta chain) came from a study of T cells in Graves' hyperthyroidism and ophthalmopathy. What was amplified from RNA transcripts were TCR beta CDR3 regions. The HTBI primer set was used in a first-round RT-PCR of the TCR CDR3. Each CDR3 protein gets one entry after TCRdb re-called the multiplex PCR reads with MiXCR. Of around 400,000 distinct CDR3 sequences in the sample, less than 20% were seen once. This clonotype was seen repeatedly, ten times or more. Newly diagnosed hyperthyroidism patients aged 18 to 65 years had disease lasting under 2 months. The V and J ends lost 5 bases and 1 base, in that order; junction bases with no gene match: 8. CDR3 length: 16 residues. In germline, CDR1 is SGHAT, CDR2 FQNNGV.

The TCR originated in a young woman with Graves' hyperthyroidism that later progressed to Graves' ophthalmopathy. The V gene is TRBV11-2, the J gene TRBJ2-1, with 7 bases aligning to TRBD2. The sample consisted of blood. CDR3 nucleotides: TGTGCCAGCAGCCTAGTGCGGGGGAAATCCTACAATGAGCAGTTCTTC. Protein: CASSLVRGKSYNEQFF.